This T cell receptor beta chain was profiled in a study of early T cells in non-severe SARS-CoV-2 infection. This clonotype has a count of ten or more. The V and J ends lost 5 bases and 3 bases respectively, with 14 bases between them. Germline V gene sequence: CDR1 SGHTA, CDR2 FQGNSA. This CDR3 has 15 residues. TCRdb called the 5' RACE reads again in MiXCR, with one record for every CDR3 protein. The table lists some 64,000 distinct CDR3 sequences, 9.5% to 14% of them singletons. The clonotype was recovered from an adult who was a healthcare worker with PCR-confirmed SARS-CoV-2 infection or an uninfected control (not recorded which). The V gene is TRBV7-2, the J gene TRBJ2-1; no clear D gene. The sample taken for sequencing was whole blood. CDR3 protein: CASSLQRLVYNEQFF. In DNA, the CDR3 is TGTGCCAGCAGCCTTCAGCGACTCGTCTACAATGAGCAGTTCTTC.